These 30 T cell receptor beta chains were all obtained from the same sample, sequenced in a study of technical replicates of blood from several donors. Data came from immunoSEQ multiplex PCR; TCRdb stores just in-frame clones and leaves some out. Of 9,500 to 15,000 clones listed, almost 95% are singletons. The sequencing input was PBMCs. These receptors all stem from a human donor in good health.

This rearrangement joins TRBV7-8 to TRBJ2-5, with TRBD1 identical over 9 bases. V gave up 1 base and J gave up 10 bases; unmatched junction bases: 1. From germline, CDR1 is SGHVS and CDR2 FQNEAQ. The CDR3 loop spans 12 amino acids. The CDR3 DNA is TGTGCCAGCAGCTTAGGGACAGGGGTCCAGTACTTC. It specifies CASSLGTGVQYF.

The V gene is TRBV5-1, the J gene TRBJ2-1; 8 bases map to TRBD2. Per germline, CDR1 SGHRS and CDR2 YFSETQ. The CDR3 spans 14 residues. The junction had 5 bases not matched to a gene; V was cut back by 6 bases and J by 3 bases. CDR3 region: CASTPGLDYNEQFF. CDR3 coding DNA: TGCGCCAGCACCCCGGGACTAGACTACAATGAGCAGTTCTTC.

The chain is built from TRBV6-1 and TRBJ2-7; 10 nucleotides match TRBD2. The V segment lost 5 bases and the J segment 0 bases; nucleotides outside the gene matches: 4. Germline V lookup: CDR1 MNHNS, CDR2 SASEGT. The length of the CDR3 is 15 residues. For the CDR3, the DNA is TGTGCCAGCAGTACAGCGGGAGGGTCCTCCTACGAGCAGTACTTC. It encodes CASSTAGGSSYEQYF.

This chain uses TRBV19 with TRBJ2-3; D ambiguous. The CDR3 runs 12 residues. In germline, CDR1 is LNHDA, CDR2 SQIVND (reference sequence). Trimming took off 8 bases at V and 1 base at J, with 7 bases between the two ends. For the CDR3, the DNA is TGTGCCAGTTCGCAGGGCACAGATACGCAGTATTTT. The encoded protein is CASSQGTDTQYF. The full variable domain, with the rest looked up from reference TRBV19 and TRBJ2-3, is DGGITQSPKYLFRKEGQNVTLSCEQNLNHDAMYWYRQDPGQGLRLIYYSQIVNDFQKGDIAEGYSVSREKKESFPLTVTSAQKNPTAFYLCASSQGTDTQYFGPGTRLTVL.

This sequence joins TRBV7-8 and TRBJ2-7, with TRBD1 matching over 9 bases. This CDR3 is 15 amino acids long. Germline V CDR1 and CDR2: SGHVS, FQNEAQ. With V trimmed by 1 base and J by 5 bases, 6 bases remained unmatched. CDR3 in DNA: TGTGCCAGCAGCTTAGAGCTGGGACAGGGCCACGAGCAGTACTTC. It yields the protein CASSLELGQGHEQYF.

V usage is TRBV5-4 and J usage is TRBJ2-7; D is possibly TRBD2 (6 bases). The V and J ends lost 4 bases and 4 bases respectively, with 18 bases between them. The CDR3 is 15 residues long. Per germline, CDR1 SGHNT and CDR2 YYREEE (reference sequence). This CDR3 reads CASSLGGGAGYEQYF. In nucleotides, the CDR3 is TGTGCCAGCAGCCTGGGAGGAGGGGCAGGTTACGAGCAGTACTTC.

This clone was seen only once. The genes are TRBV11-1 and TRBJ2-3, with TRBD1 matching over 10 bases. V dropped 5 bases and J dropped 1; count of bases not matched to a gene: 6. The CDR3 covers 16 residues. In germline, CDR1 is SGHAT, CDR2 FQDESV (reference sequence). CDR3 amino acids: CASSPGQGTGTDTQYF. For the CDR3, the DNA is TGTGCCAGCAGCCCGGGACAGGGGACTGGCACAGATACGCAGTATTTT.

The CDR3 nucleotides read TGCGCCAGCAGTAGACAGGGGAAGGCTACTTCTGGAAACACCATATATTTT. Translating gives CASSRQGKATSGNTIYF. The gene calls are TRBV5-1 and TRBJ1-3; the match to TRBD1 covers 8 bases. J was trimmed by 1 base and V by 5 bases; bases with no gene match: 11. CDR1 and CDR2 from the germline V gene are SGHRS and YFSETQ. The CDR3 covers 17 residues.

This rearrangement joins TRBV5-1 to TRBJ1-4, with 7 positions matching TRBD1. This CDR3 is 16 amino acids long. Germline V gene sequence: CDR1 SGHRS, CDR2 YFSETQ. J lost 3 bases, V lost 5 bases, and 10 bases had no gene match. The CDR3 DNA sequence: TGCGCCAGCAGTCGACAGGGATCAGAGGCTAATGAAAAACTGTTTTTT. Its protein product is CASSRQGSEANEKLFF.

The chain links TRBV30 to TRBJ2-5; D is uncertain. This CDR3 contains 11 residues. The germline V gene encodes CDR1 GTSNPN and CDR2 SVGIG (reference sequence). V lost 0 bases and J 4 bases, leaving 3 bases between the germline ends. This CDR3 reads CAWSVAETQYF. CDR3 DNA: TGTGCCTGGAGTGTAGCAGAGACCCAGTACTTC.

V is TRBV5-4 and J is TRBJ2-2; D is unresolved. There are 16 residues in the CDR3. From germline, CDR1 is SGHNT and CDR2 YYREEE (reference sequence). The V gene lost 0 bases and the J gene lost 0 bases, with 9 bases spanning the gap. The CDR3 coding sequence is TGTGCCAGCAGCTTGGGACTGACTGCGAACACCGGGGAGCTGTTTTTT. Its protein is CASSLGLTANTGELFF.

There are a few counts of this clone. The genes are TRBV11-2 and TRBJ1-2, with D unresolved. From germline, CDR1 is SGHAT and CDR2 FQNNGV. Trimming took off 5 bases at V and 8 bases at J, with 12 bases between the two ends. The CDR3 extends over 12 amino acids. This chain's CDR3 is CASSREAAGYTF. CDR3 DNA: TGTGCCAGCAGCCGAGAGGCAGCGGGCTACACCTTC.

V is TRBV6-1 and J is TRBJ1-5; 7 positions match TRBD1. V was pared by 2 bases and J by 7 bases, with 8 bases of the junction left unmatched. Germline CDR1 and CDR2: MNHNS and SASEGT. The CDR3 has 15 residues. In DNA, the CDR3 is TGTGCCAGCAGTGAACTGACAGGGCAAGGGCAGCCCCAGCATTTT. Amino acids: CASSELTGQGQPQHF.

In its sample, this clone was seen once. V and J are TRBV2 and TRBJ2-1, with D unclear. From germline, CDR1 is SNHLY and CDR2 FYNNEI. The V end lost 6 bases, the J end lost 6 bases, and 9 bases lay between the germline ends. This CDR3 is built from 12 residues. The CDR3, as DNA: TGTGCCAGCAGATTACTTGGCAATGAGCAGTTCTTC. As protein: CASRLLGNEQFF.

J is TRBJ2-2 and V is TRBV21-1; the DNA was not used to check the table's D call, TRBD2. TRBV21-1 is a documented pseudogene. This CDR3 region has 21 residues. The CDR3 bases are TGTGCCAGCAGCCCTAAAGACAGGGAAGGACTAGCGGGAGTCGTAGGCGGGGAGCTGTTTTTT. Its protein is CASSPKDREGLAGVVGGELFF.

The chain employs TRBV5-6 and TRBJ2-2, with D perhaps TRBD1 (5 bases). V was cut by 2 bases and J by 3 bases, with 11 bases left in between. The germline gives CDR1 SGHDT, CDR2 YYEEEE. The CDR3 is 15 residues long. The CDR3 nucleotides read TGTGCCAGCAGCTTTCGGGCAGGGTACACCGGGGAGCTGTTTTTT. This translates into CASSFRAGYTGELFF.

The CDR3 spells CASSPHGLTSYNEQFF. CDR3 sequence (DNA): TGTGCCAGCAGCCCTCATGGACTCACCTCCTACAATGAGCAGTTCTTC. This sequence joins TRBV27 and TRBJ2-1; tentative D call: TRBD2 (5 bases). This CDR3 has 16 residues. V lost 6 bases, J lost 0 bases, and 15 bases lay in between. CDR1 is MNHEY, CDR2 SMNVEV, per germline (reference sequence).

CDR3 sequence reads: CASSLAGGAGGELFF. CDR3 sequence (DNA): TGTGCCAGCAGTTTAGCGGGGGGCGCGGGCGGGGAGCTGTTTTTT. This chain connects TRBV27 to TRBJ2-2, with 8 bases fitting TRBD2. V gave up 2 bases and J gave up 7 bases; unmatched junction bases: 6. This CDR3 region has 15 residues. Germline V gene data show CDR1 as MNHEY and CDR2 as SMNVEV (reference sequence).

This clone came up once. This chain connects TRBV29-1 to TRBJ2-7, with 8 bases matching TRBD1. The CDR3 covers 13 residues. Unmatched junction bases numbered 7, after V lost 2 bases and J lost 7 bases. The germline gives CDR1 SQVTM, CDR2 ANQGSEA. The CDR3 coding sequence is TGCAGCGTTGAATTTAGACAGGGGTTTGAGCAGTACTTC. Amino acids: CSVEFRQGFEQYF.

The chain carries TRBV28 and TRBJ1-1; 11 bases match TRBD1. V was clipped by 4 bases and J by 5 bases; unmatched bases: 3. The CDR3 has 14 residues. Germline CDR1 reads MDHEN; CDR2 reads SYDVKM. Here the CDR3 DNA reads TGTGCCAGCAGTTCGGGACAGGGGGTTACTGAAGCTTTCTTT. It encodes CASSSGQGVTEAFF.

The CDR3 loop is CASSDGLSGSTDTQYF. CDR3 sequence (DNA): TGTGCCAGCAGTGATGGGCTTAGCGGAAGCACAGATACGCAGTATTTT. The V gene is TRBV2, the J gene TRBJ2-3; perhaps TRBD2 as D (6 bases). CDR1 is SNHLY, CDR2 FYNNEI, per germline. Deletions cut 3 bases from V and 0 bases from J, with 13 bases between. The CDR3 is made up of 16 amino acids.

This chain uses TRBV14 with TRBJ2-5, with 12 bases aligning to TRBD2. The CDR3 loop spans 17 amino acids. Trimming at V came to 0 bases and at J to 4 bases, leaving 6 bases not matched to a gene. Germline CDR1 reads SGHDN; CDR2 reads FVKESK. DNA of the CDR3: TGTGCCAGCAGCCAAGAGACTAGCGGGAGTCCCCGAGAGACCCAGTACTTC. Protein: CASSQETSGSPRETQYF.

This clone occurred a few times. The V gene is TRBV5-4, the J gene TRBJ2-7; 7 nucleotides line up with TRBD1. Germline values: CDR1 SGHNT, CDR2 YYREEE (reference sequence). Trimming at V came to 0 bases and at J to 2 bases, leaving 5 bases not matched to a gene. This CDR3 has 15 amino acids. This CDR3 reads CASSLELTGPYEQYF. CDR3 nucleotides: TGTGCCAGCAGCTTGGAACTGACAGGGCCCTACGAGCAGTACTTC.

The chain has TRBV7-8 and TRBJ1-4, with 9 bases aligning to TRBD1. The CDR3 spans 15 residues. Germline loops: CDR1 SGHVS, CDR2 FQNEAQ. J was trimmed by 8 bases and V by 2 bases; bases with no gene match: 6. The CDR3 DNA reads TGTGCCAGCAGCTTATCTGGGACAGGGAGGGAAAAACTGTTTTTT. It yields the protein CASSLSGTGREKLFF.

The chain couples TRBV19 to TRBJ1-2; 7 bases fit TRBD1. The germline CDR1 and CDR2 sequences are LNHDA and SQIVND (reference sequence). The CDR3 covers 14 residues. V lost 6 bases and J lost 3; bases outside the gene matches: 7. DNA of the CDR3: TGTGCCAGTAGACCTACAGGGGCCTACTATGGCTACACCTTC. It translates to CASRPTGAYYGYTF.

The chain is built from TRBV6-1 and TRBJ2-3; D is uncertain. This CDR3 has 13 residues. CDR1 is MNHNS and CDR2 is SASEGT in the germline V gene. V lost 2 bases and J lost 4, with 7 bases in between. CDR3 sequence reads: CASSESVADTQYF. The CDR3 DNA reads TGTGCCAGCAGTGAATCAGTGGCAGATACGCAGTATTTT.

The chain couples TRBV20-1 to TRBJ2-1; D unclear. Germline values: CDR1 DFQATT, CDR2 SNEGSKA (reference sequence). CDR3 size: 11 residues. The ends were cut back, 7 bases at V and 5 bases at J, with 9 bases in the middle. The CDR3 is CSVHLDNEQFF. The DNA of the CDR3 is TGCAGTGTTCACTTGGACAATGAGCAGTTCTTC.

V and J are TRBV7-6 and TRBJ2-7, with D possibly being TRBD2 (6 bases). Trimming removed 5 bases from V and 6 bases from J, with 20 bases in between. CDR1 and CDR2 (germline): SGHVS, FNYEAQ. The CDR3 contains 15 residues. The CDR3 DNA sequence: TGTGCCAGCAGCCCCGGTATGCGGGGACGCGGCGAGCAGTACTTC. This codes for CASSPGMRGRGEQYF.

This clone was counted a single time. The rearrangement links TRBV18 to TRBJ2-1, with D possibly matching TRBD1 (5 bases). There are 14 residues in the CDR3. Germline lookup yields CDR1 KGHSH and CDR2 LQKENI. V lost 3 bases and J 0 bases, leaving 6 bases between the germline ends. The CDR3 bases are TGTGCCAGCTCACCTGACAGCTCCTACAATGAGCAGTTCTTC. It translates to CASSPDSSYNEQFF.

V is TRBV27 and J is TRBJ1-1, with 8 nucleotides matching TRBD1. The CDR3 extends over 18 amino acids. V lost 1 base and J lost 1; bases outside the gene matches: 11. The V gene's germline CDR1 is MNHEY and CDR2 SMNVEV (reference sequence). The CDR3, as DNA: TGTGCCAGCAGTTTATGGACAGGGCCTTCACGGACGAACACTGAAGCTTTCTTT. It is translated as CASSLWTGPSRTNTEAFF.